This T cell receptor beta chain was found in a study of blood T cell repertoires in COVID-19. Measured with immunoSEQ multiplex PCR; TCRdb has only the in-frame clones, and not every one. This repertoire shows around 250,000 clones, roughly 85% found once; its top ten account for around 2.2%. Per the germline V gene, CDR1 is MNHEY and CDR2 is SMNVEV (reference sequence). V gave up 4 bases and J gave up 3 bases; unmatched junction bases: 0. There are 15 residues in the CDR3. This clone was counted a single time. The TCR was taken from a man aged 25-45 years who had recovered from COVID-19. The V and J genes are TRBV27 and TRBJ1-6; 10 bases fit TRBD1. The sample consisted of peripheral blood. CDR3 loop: CASSWTGGYNSPLHF. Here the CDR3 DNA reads TGTGCCAGCAGTTGGACAGGGGGCTATAATTCACCCCTCCACTTT.